This T cell receptor beta chain was identified in a study of neoadjuvant nivolumab and ipilimumab in lung cancer. Study results and caveats: Compared with tumor-adjacent uninvolved lung, resected tumors showed greater richness and clonality.

TCRdb's copy holds only in-frame clones and misses some; the assay was immunoSEQ multiplex PCR. The sample includes under 35,000 clones, just over 90% of them seen just once. Turning to this clone: No antigen is known for it.

The germline V gene has CDR1 SGHRS and CDR2 YFSETQ. V shed 5 bases and J 6 bases; nucleotides not matched to a gene: 7. The CDR3 sequence is 14 residues long. The chain has TRBV5-1 and TRBJ2-7, with 11 bases matching TRBD1. The material was peripheral blood, obtained after neoadjuvant nivolumab, alone or with ipilimumab, at or shortly before surgery. The clonotype originates from an adult with non-small cell lung cancer. The CDR3 loop reads CASRTGTGGPEQYF. As DNA, the CDR3 is TGCGCCAGCAGAACCGGGACAGGGGGACCCGAGCAGTACTTC. Combining the CDR3 with reference TRBV5-1 and TRBJ2-7 gives the whole variable domain KAGVTQTPRYLIKTRGQQVTLSCSPISGHRSVSWYQQTPGQGLQFLFEYFSETQRNKGNFPGRFSGRQFSNSRSEMNVSTLELGDSALYLCASRTGTGGPEQYFGPGTRLTVT.